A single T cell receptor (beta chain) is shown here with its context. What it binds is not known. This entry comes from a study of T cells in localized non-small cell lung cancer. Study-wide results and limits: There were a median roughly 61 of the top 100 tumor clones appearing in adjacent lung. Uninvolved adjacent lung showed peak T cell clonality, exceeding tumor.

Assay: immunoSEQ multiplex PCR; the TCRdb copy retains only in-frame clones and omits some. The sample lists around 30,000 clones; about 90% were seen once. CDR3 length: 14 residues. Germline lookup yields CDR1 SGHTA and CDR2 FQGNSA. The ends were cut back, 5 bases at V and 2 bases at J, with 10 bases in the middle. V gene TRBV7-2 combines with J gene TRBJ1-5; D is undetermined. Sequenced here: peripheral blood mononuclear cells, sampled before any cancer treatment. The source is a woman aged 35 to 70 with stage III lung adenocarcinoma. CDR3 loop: CASSRQRGNQPQHF. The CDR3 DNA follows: TGTGCCAGCAGCCGCCAGCGGGGCAATCAGCCCCAGCATTTT.